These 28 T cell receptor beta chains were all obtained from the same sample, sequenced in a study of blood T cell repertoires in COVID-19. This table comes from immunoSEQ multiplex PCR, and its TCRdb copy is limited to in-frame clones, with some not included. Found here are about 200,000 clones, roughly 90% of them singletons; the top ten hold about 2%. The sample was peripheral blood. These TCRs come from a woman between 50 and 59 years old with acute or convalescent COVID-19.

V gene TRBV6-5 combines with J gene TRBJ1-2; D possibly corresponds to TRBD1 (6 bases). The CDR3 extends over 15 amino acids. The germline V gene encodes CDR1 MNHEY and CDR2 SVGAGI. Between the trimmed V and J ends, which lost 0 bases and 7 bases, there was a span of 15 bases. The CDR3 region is CASSYSLLQGSGYTF. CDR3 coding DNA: TGTGCCAGCAGTTACTCGTTGCTTCAGGGGTCTGGCTACACCTTC.

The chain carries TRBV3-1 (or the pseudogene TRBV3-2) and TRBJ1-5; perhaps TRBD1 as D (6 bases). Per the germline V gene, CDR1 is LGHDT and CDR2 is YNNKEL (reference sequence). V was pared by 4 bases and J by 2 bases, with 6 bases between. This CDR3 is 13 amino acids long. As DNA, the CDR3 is TGTGCCAGCAGCCCAGGGGGCAATCAGCCCCAGCATTTT. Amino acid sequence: CASSPGGNQPQHF.

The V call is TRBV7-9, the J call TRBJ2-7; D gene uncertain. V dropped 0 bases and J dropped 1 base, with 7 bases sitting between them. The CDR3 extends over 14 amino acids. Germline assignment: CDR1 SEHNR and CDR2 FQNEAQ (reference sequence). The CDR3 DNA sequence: TGTGCCAGCAGCTTAGCGCCAGTATCCTACGAGCAGTACTTC. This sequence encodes CASSLAPVSYEQYF.

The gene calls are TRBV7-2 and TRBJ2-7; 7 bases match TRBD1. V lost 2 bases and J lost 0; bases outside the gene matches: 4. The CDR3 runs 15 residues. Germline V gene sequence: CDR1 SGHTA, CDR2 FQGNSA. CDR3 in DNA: TGTGCCAGCAGCTTAAGCAGGGGGAGCTCCTACGAGCAGTACTTC. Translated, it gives CASSLSRGSSYEQYF.

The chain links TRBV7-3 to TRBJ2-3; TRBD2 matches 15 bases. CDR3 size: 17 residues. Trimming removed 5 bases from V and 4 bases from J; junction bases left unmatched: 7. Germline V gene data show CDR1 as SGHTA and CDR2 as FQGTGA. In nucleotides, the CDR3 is TGTGCCAGCAGCGTAGGACTAGCGGGGGGGCTTGCAGATACGCAGTATTTT. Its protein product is CASSVGLAGGLADTQYF.

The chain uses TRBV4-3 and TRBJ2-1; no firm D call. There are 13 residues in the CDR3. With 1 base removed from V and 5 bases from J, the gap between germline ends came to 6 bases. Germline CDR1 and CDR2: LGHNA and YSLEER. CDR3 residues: CASSQVKNNEQFF. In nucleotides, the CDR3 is TGCGCCAGCAGCCAAGTAAAAAACAATGAGCAGTTCTTC.

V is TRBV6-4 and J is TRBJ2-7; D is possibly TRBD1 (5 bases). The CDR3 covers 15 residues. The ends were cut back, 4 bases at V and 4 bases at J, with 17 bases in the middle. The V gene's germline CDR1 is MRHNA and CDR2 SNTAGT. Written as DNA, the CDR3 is TGTGCCAGCAGTGCCTCTAAGGTCAGGGTGTACGAGCAGTACTTC. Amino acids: CASSASKVRVYEQYF.

The CDR3 sequence is CASSPRPGTVNTEAFF. The CDR3 nucleotides are TGTGCCAGCAGTCCCAGGCCCGGGACAGTGAACACTGAAGCTTTCTTT. The rearrangement joins TRBV6-2 or TRBV6-3 to TRBJ1-1; 7 nucleotides match TRBD1. The ends lost 5 bases at V and 0 bases at J; junction bases unmatched: 9. Looked up from germline, CDR1 is MNHEY and CDR2 is SVGEGT. The CDR3 totals 16 residues.

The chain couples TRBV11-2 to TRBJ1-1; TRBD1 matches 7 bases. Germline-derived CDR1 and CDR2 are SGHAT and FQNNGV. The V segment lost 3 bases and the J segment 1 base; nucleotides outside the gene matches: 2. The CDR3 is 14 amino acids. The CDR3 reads CASSLGQRNTEAFF. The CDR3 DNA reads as TGTGCCAGCAGCTTGGGACAGAGGAACACTGAAGCTTTCTTT. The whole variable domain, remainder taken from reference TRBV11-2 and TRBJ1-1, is EAGVAQSPRYKIIEKRQSVAFWCNPISGHATLYWYQQILGQGPKLLIQFQNNGVVDDSQLPKDRFSAERLKGVDSTLKIQPAKLEDSAVYLCASSLGQRNTEAFFGQGTRLTVV.

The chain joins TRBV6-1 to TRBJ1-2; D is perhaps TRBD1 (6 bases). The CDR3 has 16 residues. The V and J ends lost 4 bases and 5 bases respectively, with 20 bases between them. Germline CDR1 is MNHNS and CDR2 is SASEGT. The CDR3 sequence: CASSGTAYPLVYGYTF. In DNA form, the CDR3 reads TGTGCCAGCAGTGGGACAGCTTACCCCCTTGTTTATGGCTACACCTTC.

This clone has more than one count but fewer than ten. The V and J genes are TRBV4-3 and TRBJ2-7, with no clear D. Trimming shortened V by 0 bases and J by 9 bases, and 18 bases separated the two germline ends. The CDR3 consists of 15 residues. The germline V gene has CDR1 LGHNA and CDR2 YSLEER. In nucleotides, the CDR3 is TGCGCCAGCAGCCAAGATAGGTGGGCAGGCACCGCGCAGTACTTC. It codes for CASSQDRWAGTAQYF.

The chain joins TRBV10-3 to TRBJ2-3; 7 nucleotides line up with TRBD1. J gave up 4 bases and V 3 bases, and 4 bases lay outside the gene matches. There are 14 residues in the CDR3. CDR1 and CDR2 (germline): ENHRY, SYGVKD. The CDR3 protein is CAISDDRAADTQYF. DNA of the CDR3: TGTGCCATCAGTGACGACAGGGCTGCAGATACGCAGTATTTT.

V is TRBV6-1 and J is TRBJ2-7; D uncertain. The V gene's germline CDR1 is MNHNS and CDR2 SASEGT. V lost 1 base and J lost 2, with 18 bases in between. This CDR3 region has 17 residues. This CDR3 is CASSEEYQLIAPYEQYF. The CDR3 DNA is TGTGCCAGCAGTGAAGAGTACCAACTAATCGCGCCCTACGAGCAGTACTTC.

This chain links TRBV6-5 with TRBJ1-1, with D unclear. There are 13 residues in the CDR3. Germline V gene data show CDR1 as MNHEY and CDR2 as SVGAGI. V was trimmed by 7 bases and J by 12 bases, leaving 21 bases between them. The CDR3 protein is CASTLVMSSPPFF. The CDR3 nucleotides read TGTGCCAGCACCTTAGTTATGAGTAGCCCGCCTTTCTTT.

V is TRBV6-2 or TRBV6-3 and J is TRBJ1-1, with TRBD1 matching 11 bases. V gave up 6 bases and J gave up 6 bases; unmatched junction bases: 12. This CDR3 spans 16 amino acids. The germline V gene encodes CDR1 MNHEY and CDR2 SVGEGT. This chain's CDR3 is CASSPMDRGLGAEAFF. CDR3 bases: TGTGCCAGCAGCCCTATGGACAGGGGGCTGGGGGCTGAAGCTTTCTTT.

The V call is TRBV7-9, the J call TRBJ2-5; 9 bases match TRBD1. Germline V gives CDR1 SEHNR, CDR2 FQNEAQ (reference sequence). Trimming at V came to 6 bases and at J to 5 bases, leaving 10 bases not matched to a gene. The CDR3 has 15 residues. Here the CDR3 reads CASSSTGTGLETQYF. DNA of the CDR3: TGTGCCAGCAGTTCCACCGGGACAGGGCTGGAGACCCAGTACTTC.

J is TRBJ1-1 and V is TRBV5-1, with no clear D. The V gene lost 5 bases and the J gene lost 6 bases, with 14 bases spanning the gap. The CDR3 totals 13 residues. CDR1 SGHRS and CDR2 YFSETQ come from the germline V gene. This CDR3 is CASRGPAGAEAFF. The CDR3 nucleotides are TGCGCCAGCAGGGGCCCGGCGGGCGCTGAAGCTTTCTTT.

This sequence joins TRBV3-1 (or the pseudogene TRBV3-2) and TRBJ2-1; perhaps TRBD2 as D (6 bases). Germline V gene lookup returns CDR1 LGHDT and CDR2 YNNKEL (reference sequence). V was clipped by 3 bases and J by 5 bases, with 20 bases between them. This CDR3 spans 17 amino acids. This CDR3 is CASSHPRGQEGNNEQFF. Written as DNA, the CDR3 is TGTGCCAGCAGCCACCCAAGGGGTCAGGAGGGGAACAATGAGCAGTTCTTC.

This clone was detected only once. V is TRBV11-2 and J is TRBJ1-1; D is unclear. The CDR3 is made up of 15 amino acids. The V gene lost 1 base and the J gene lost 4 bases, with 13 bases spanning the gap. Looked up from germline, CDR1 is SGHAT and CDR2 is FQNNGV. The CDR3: CASSLGHNPGTEAFF. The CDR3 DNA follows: TGTGCCAGCAGCTTAGGGCACAACCCTGGCACTGAAGCTTTCTTT. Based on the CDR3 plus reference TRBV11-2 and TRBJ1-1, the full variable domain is EAGVAQSPRYKIIEKRQSVAFWCNPISGHATLYWYQQILGQGPKLLIQFQNNGVVDDSQLPKDRFSAERLKGVDSTLKIQPAKLEDSAVYLCASSLGHNPGTEAFFGQGTRLTVV.

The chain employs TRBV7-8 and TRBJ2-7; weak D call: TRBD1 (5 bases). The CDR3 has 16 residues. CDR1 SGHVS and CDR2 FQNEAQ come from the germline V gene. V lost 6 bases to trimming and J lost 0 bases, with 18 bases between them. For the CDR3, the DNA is TGTGCCAGCAGTGTTAGGGGTCAGGCGAGCTCCTACGAGCAGTACTTC. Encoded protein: CASSVRGQASSYEQYF.

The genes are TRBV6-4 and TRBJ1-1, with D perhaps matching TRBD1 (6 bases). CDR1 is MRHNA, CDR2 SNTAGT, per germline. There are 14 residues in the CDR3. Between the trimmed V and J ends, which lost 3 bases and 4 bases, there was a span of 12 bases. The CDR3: CASSERGSVTEAFF. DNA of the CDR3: TGTGCCAGCAGTGAAAGGGGGTCAGTCACTGAAGCTTTCTTT.

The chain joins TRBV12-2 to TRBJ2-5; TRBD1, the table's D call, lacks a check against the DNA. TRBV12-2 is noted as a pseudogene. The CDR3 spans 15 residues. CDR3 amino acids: CATTGTGCSQETQYF. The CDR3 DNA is TGTGCAACAACGGGGACAGGGTGTAGCCAAGAGACCCAGTACTTC.

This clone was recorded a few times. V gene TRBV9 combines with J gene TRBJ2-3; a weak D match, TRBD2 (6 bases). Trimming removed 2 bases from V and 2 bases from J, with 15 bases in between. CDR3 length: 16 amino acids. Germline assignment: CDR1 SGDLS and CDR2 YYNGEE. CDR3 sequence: CASSVRVGGFTDTQYF. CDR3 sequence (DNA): TGTGCCAGCAGCGTCAGGGTGGGGGGTTTCACAGATACGCAGTATTTT.

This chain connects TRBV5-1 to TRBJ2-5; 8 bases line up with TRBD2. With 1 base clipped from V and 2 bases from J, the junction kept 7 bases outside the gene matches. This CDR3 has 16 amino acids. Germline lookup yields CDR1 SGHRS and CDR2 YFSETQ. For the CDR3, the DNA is TGCGCCAGCAGCTTGATCGGCGGGAGGAATCAAGAGACCCAGTACTTC. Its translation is CASSLIGGRNQETQYF.

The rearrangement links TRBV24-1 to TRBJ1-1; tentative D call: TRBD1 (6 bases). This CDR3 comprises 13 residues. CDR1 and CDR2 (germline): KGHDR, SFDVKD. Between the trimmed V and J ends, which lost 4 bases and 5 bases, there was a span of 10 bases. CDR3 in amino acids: CATSEGHQTEAFF. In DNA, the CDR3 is TGTGCCACCAGTGAGGGACACCAAACTGAAGCTTTCTTT.

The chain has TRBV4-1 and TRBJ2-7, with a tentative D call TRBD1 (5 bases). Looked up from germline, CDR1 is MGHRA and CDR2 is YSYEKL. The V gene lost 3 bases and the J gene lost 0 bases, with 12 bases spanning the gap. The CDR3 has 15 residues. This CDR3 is CASSHQGQSSYEQYF. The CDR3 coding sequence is TGCGCCAGCAGCCATCAGGGCCAGAGCTCCTACGAGCAGTACTTC.

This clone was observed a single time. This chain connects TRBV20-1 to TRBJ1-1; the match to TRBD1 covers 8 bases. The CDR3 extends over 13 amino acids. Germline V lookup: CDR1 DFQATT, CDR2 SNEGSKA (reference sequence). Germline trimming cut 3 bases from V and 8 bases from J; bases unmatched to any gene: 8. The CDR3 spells CSASGGTGFEAFF. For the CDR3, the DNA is TGCAGTGCTAGTGGAGGGACAGGATTCGAAGCTTTCTTT.

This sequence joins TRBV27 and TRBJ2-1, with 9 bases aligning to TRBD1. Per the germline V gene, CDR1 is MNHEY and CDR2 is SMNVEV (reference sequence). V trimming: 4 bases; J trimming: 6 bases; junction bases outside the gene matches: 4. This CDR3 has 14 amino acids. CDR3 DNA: TGTGCCAGCAGTTCGGGACAGGGAAGCAATGAGCAGTTCTTC. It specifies CASSSGQGSNEQFF.